This T cell receptor beta chain was recorded in a study of blood T cells in healthy people across ages. Germline V lookup: CDR1 SGHTA, CDR2 FQGTGA. This CDR3 is 15 amino acids long. Trimming removed 6 bases from V and 2 bases from J; junction bases left unmatched: 4. Then a second PCR, running about 6 to 12 cycles, was carried out with a sample-barcoded 5' primer and a J-beta primer mix. TCRdb called the 5' RACE reads again in MiXCR, with one record for every CDR3 protein. The sample includes 590,000 or so distinct CDR3 sequences, approximately 30% of them seen just once. This clonotype was counted ten times or more. Healthy individuals of Caucasian origin from Russia, aged roughly 6 to 90, served as donors.

Sequencing was performed on blood. V gene TRBV7-3 combines with J gene TRBJ2-1, with TRBD2 matching 10 bases. The source is an elderly woman in good health. CDR3 nucleotides: TGTGCCAGCAGGCCTACTAGCGGGGCCTACAATGAGCAGTTCTTC. Translation gives CASRPTSGAYNEQFF.